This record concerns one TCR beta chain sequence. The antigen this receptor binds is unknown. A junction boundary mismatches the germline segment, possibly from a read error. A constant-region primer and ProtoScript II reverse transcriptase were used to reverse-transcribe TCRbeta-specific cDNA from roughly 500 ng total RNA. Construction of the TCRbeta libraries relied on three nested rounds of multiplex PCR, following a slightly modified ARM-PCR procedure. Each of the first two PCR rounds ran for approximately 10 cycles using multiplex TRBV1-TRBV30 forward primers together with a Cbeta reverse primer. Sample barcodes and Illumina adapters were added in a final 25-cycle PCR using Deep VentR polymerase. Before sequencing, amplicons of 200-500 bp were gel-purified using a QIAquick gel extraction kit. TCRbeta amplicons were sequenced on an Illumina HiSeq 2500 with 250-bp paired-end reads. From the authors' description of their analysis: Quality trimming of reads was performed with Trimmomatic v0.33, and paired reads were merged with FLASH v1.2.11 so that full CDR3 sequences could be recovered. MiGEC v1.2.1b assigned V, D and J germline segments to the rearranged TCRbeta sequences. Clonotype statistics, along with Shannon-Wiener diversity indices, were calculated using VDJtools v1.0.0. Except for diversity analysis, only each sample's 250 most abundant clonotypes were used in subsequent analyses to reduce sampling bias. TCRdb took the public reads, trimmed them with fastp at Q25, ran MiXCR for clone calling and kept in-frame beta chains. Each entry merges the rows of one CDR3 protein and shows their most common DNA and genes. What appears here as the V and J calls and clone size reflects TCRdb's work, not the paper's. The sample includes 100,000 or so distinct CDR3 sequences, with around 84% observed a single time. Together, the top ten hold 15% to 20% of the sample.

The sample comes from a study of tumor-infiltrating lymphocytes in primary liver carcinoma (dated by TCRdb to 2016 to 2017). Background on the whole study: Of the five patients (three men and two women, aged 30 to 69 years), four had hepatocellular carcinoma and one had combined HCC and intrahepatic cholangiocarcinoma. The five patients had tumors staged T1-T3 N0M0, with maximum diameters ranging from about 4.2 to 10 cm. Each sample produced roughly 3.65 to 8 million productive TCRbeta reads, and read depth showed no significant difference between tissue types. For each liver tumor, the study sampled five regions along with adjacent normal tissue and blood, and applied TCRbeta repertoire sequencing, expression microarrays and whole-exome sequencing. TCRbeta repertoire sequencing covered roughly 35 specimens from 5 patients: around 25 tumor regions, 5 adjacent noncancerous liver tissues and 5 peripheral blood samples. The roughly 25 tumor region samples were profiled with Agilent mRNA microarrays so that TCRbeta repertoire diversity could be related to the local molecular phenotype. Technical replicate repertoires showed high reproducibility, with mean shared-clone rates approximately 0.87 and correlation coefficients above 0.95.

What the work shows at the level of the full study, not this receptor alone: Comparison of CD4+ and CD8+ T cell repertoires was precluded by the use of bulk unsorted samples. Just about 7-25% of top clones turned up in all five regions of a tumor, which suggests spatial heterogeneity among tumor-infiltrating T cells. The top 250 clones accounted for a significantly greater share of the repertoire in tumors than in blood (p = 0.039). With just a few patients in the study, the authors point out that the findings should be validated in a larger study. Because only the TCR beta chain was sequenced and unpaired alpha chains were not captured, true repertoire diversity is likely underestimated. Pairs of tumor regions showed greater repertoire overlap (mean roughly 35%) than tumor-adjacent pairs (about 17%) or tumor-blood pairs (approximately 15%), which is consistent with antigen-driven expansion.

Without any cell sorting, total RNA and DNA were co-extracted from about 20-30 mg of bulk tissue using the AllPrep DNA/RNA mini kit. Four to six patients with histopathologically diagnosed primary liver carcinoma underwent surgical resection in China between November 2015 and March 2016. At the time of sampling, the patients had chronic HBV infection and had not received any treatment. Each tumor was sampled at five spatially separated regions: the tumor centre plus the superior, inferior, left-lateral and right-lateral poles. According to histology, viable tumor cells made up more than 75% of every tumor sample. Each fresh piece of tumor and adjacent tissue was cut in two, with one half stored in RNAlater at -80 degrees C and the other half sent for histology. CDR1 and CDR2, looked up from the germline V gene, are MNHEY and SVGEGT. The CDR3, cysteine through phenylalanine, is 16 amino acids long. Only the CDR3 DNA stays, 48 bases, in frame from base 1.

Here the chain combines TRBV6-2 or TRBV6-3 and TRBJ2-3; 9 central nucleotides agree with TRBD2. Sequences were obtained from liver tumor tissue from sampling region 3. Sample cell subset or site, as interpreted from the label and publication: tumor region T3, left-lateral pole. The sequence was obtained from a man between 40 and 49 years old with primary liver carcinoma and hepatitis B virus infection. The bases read TGTGCCAGGAGTTACCTGGCGGGAGGGCCGACAGATACGCAGTATTTT. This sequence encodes CARSYLAGGPTDTQYF.